This TCR beta chain was found in a study of CD8+ T cells in alopecia areata. Study at large: Twice daily, treated patients received 5 to 10 mg of oral tofacitinib. Findings and limits, study-wide: Any link of baseline CD8+ expansion to response, resting on one nonresponder, remains uncertain.

Treatment: oral pan-JAK inhibitor, 5-10 mg twice daily. In regard to this clone: Its antigen is still unknown.

Germline CDR1 reads SGHTA; CDR2 reads FQGNSA. V lost 5 bases and J 5 bases, leaving 21 bases between the germline ends. The CDR3 consists of 16 residues. Extracted RNA was reverse transcribed into cDNA, the sequencing template. Clones were sequenced by immunoSEQ multiplex PCR, and TCRdb holds only the in-frame ones, with some missing. Of about 100,000 clones in the sample, 50% to 60% are singletons; the top ten hold roughly 15%. This TCR derives from a human donor with alopecia areata. The genes are TRBV7-2 and TRBJ2-5; D perhaps matches TRBD1 (6 bases). The input for sequencing was CD8+ T cells sorted from blood, taken at approximately week 55, from a patient treated with tofacitinib. The CDR3 loop is CASSPPLGQKRETQYF. CDR3 coding DNA: TGTGCCAGCAGCCCCCCGTTGGGACAAAAAAGGGAGACCCAGTACTTC.